This entry is about one T cell receptor (beta chain). These data belong to a study of blood T cell repertoires in COVID-19. About the study: COVID-19 samples, acute and convalescent, were from the United States, Italy and Spain.

Libraries were prepared by immunoSEQ multiplex PCR; TCRdb keeps only in-frame clonotypes and omits some of them. The table records tens of thousands of clones, roughly 89% of them present only once. This CDR3 has 14 residues. CDR1 is SGHTA and CDR2 is FQGNSA in the germline V gene. Unmatched junction bases numbered 5, after V lost 4 bases and J lost 2 bases. The specimen was peripheral blood. The TCR sequence derives from a man in his 70s with active or convalescent COVID-19. This chain joins TRBV7-2 and TRBJ2-7; 7 nucleotides align to TRBD1. For the CDR3, the DNA is TGTGCCAGCAGCTCGGGACAGCTAACCTACGAGCAGTACTTC. Its protein product is CASSSGQLTYEQYF.